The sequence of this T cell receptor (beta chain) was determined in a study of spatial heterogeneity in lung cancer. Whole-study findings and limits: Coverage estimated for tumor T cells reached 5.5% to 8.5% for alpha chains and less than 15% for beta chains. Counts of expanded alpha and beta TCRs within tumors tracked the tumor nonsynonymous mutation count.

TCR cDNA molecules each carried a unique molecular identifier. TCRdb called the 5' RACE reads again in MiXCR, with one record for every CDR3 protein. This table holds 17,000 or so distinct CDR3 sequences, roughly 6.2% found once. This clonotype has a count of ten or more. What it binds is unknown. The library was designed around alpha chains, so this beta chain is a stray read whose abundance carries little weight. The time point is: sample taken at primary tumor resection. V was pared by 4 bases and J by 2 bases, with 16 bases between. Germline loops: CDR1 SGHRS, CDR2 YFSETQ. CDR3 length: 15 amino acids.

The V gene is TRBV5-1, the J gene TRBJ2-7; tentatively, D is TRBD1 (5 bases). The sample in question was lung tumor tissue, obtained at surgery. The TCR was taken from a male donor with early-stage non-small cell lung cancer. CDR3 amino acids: CASSPNQGPTYEQYF. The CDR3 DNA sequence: TGCGCCAGCAGCCCCAACCAGGGCCCTACCTACGAGCAGTACTTC. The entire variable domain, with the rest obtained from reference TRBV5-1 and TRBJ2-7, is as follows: KAGVTQTPRYLIKTRGQQVTLSCSPISGHRSVSWYQQTPGQGLQFLFEYFSETQRNKGNFPGRFSGRQFSNSRSEMNVSTLELGDSALYLCASSPNQGPTYEQYFGPGTRLTVT.